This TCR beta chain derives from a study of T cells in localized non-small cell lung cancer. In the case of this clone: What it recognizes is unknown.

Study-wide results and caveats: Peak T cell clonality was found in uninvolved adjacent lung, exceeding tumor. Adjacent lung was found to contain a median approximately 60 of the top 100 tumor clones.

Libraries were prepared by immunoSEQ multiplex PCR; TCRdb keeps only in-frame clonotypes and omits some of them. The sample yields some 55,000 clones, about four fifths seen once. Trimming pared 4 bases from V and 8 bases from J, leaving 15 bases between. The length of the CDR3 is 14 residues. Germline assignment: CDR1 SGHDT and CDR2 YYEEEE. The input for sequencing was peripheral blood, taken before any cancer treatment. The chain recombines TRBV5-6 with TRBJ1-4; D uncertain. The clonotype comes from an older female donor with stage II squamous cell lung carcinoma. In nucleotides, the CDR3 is TGTGCCAGCAGCCCCGGCCGGCGAACCGAAAAACTGTTTTTT. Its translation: CASSPGRRTEKLFF.